This T cell receptor beta chain was observed in a study of blood T cell repertoires in COVID-19. Study background: Material from acute and convalescent COVID-19 was sourced from the United States, Italy and Spain. In each case, the material was cDNA or gDNA derived from T cells, B-cell-depleted T cells, or PBMCs.

Per the original data handling: How many nucleated cells were present was estimated from reference gene primer amplification. Method: immunoSEQ multiplex PCR; TCRdb's copy keeps in-frame clones and lacks some. For V, J and clone size, that table is used; D and trimming come from the DNA. The sample gives 160,000 or so clones, approximately 86% of which show up once; roughly 3.9% is in the top ten. The CDR3 loop spans 14 amino acids. The V gene's germline CDR1 is LGHDT and CDR2 YNNKEL (reference sequence). V lost 2 bases and J 8 bases, leaving 10 bases between the germline ends. The sequencing input was peripheral blood. This chain joins TRBV3-1 (or the pseudogene TRBV3-2) and TRBJ1-6; no clear D gene. This TCR was recovered from a woman aged 55-70 years who had recovered from COVID-19. The DNA of the CDR3 is TGTGCCAGCAGCCAATTCACACGGGATTCACCCCTCCACTTT. Protein product: CASSQFTRDSPLHF.